Below, one T cell receptor beta chain is given with its context. Antigen specificity is unknown. This entry belongs to a study of T cell responses to AZD1222 COVID-19 vaccine. On the study more broadly: Second-dose intervals near 4 or 12 weeks were combined.

Germline CDR1 is SGHRS and CDR2 is YFSETQ. V was cut by 10 bases and J by 7 bases, with 12 bases left in between. The CDR3 extends over 10 amino acids. The table came from immunoSEQ multiplex PCR; TCRdb's copy has only in-frame clones and leaves some out. The data show some 130,000 clones, about 87% seen once. Overall study results and limits: Only a handful of AZD1222 recipients, six or seven in all, had baseline seropositivity. Spike-specific TCR breadth and depth went up after people got two AZD1222 doses. The reported proportion of spike-specific TCRs targeting unmutated variant regions was nearly half.

The TCR sequence derives from an adult in good health. The sequencing used peripheral blood, collected on day 0 of AZD1222 vaccination. The chain uses TRBV5-1 and TRBJ2-7; tentatively, D is TRBD2 (6 bases). The CDR3 nucleotides are TGCGCCGGCGGGAAATGGGAGCAGTACTTC. This codes for CAGGKWEQYF.